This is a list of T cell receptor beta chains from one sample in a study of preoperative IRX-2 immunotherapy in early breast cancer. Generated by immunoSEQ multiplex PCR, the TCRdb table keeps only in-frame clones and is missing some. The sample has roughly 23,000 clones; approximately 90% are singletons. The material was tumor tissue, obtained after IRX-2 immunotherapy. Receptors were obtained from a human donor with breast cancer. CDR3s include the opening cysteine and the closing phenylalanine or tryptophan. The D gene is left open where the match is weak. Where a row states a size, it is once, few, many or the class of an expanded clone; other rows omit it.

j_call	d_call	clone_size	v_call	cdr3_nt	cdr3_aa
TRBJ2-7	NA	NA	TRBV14	TGTGCCAGCAGCACGCACCAGGGAAGCGAGCAGTACTTC	CASSTHQGSEQYF
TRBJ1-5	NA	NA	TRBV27	TGTGCCAGCAGTTTATTGAACAATCAGCCCCAGCATTTT	CASSLLNNQPQHF
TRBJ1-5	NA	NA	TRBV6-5	TGTGCCAGCACGCGTCCCAATCAGCCCCAGCATTTT	CASTRPNQPQHF
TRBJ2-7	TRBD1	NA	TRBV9	TGTGCCAGCAGCGCGCAGGACAGGTACGAGCAGTACTTC	CASSAQDRYEQYF
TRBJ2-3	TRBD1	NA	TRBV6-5	TGTGCCAGCAGTTACTCGAAGGTTACAGGGGGCGATACGCAGTATTTT	CASSYSKVTGGDTQYF
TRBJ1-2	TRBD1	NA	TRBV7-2	TGTGCCAGCAGCTCATGGACAGGCATCTATGACTACACCTTC	CASSSWTGIYDYTF
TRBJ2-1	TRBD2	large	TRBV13	TGTGCCAGCAGCCACGGACAGAGAGGCGGGAGGGATGAGCAGTTCTTC	CASSHGQRGGRDEQFF
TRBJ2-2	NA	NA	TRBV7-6	TGTGCCAGCAGCTATGACGGACCCACCGGGGAGCTGTTTTTT	CASSYDGPTGELFF
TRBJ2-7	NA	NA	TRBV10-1	TGCGCCATGACGGGGGTATCCTACGAGCAGTACTTC	CAMTGVSYEQYF
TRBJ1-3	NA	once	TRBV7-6	TGTGCCAGCAGCCCCTCGGCAGGGACTGGAAACACCATATATTTT	CASSPSAGTGNTIYF
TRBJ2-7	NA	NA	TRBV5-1	TGCGCCAGCAGCTTGGAGGCCCGCTACGAGCAGTACTTC	CASSLEARYEQYF
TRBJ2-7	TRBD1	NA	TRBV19	TGTGCCAGTAGCCCGGGACAGGGAATTTACGAGCAGTACTTC	CASSPGQGIYEQYF
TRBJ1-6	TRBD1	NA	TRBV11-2	TGTGCCAGCAGCTTCCGACAGGGCGGTTCACCCCTCCACTTT	CASSFRQGGSPLHF
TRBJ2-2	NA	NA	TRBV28	TGTGCCAGCAGGAAGGGGGGGGCGAACACCGGGGAGCTGTTTTTT	CASRKGGANTGELFF
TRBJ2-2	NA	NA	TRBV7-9	TGTGCCAGCAGCCCCGTTGCGTCTTTGACCGGGGAGCTGTTTTTT	CASSPVASLTGELFF
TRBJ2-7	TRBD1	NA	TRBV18	TGTGCCAGCTCTTACGGGACAGGGTTATACGAGCAGTACTTC	CASSYGTGLYEQYF
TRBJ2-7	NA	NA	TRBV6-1	TGTGCCAGCAGTGGATATAGAACCTACGAGCAGTACTTC	CASSGYRTYEQYF
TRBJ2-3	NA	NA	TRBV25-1	TGTGCCAGCAGTGCGGGCACAGATACGCAGTATTTT	CASSAGTDTQYF
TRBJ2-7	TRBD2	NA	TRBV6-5	TGTGCCAGCAGTTGGGCGGGAGGTGGGGACGAGCAGTACTTC	CASSWAGGGDEQYF
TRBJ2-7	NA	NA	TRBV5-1	TGCGCCAGCAGCGATCTAGGGTCGTCGAACGAGCAGTACTTC	CASSDLGSSNEQYF
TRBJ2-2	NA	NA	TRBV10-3	TGTGCCATCGGGTCCGGGGAGCTGTTTTTT	CAIGSGELFF
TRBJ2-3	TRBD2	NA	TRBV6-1	TGTGCCAGCTGTGACGGGAGGGCAACAGATACGCAGTATTTT	CASCDGRATDTQYF
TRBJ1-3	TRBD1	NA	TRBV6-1	TGTGCCAGCAGTGACGAACAGGGGTGGGGAAACACCATATATTTT	CASSDEQGWGNTIYF
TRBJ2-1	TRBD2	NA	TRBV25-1	TGTGCCAGCCATCCCCTTGGAACTAGCGGGGGTGAGCAGTTCTTC	CASHPLGTSGGEQFF
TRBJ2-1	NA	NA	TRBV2	TGTGCCAACCTCCGACAGATCAATGAGCAGTTCTTC	CANLRQINEQFF
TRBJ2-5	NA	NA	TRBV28	TGTGCCAGCAGTTTTCCAGGAAACAGGGCACAAGAGACCCAGTACTTC	CASSFPGNRAQETQYF
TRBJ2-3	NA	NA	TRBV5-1	TGCGCCAGCAGCTTGGAGGCCAGGGTAGCAGATACGCAGTATTTT	CASSLEARVADTQYF
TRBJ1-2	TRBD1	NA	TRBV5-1	TGCGCCAGCAGCCAGTTACCGGGACAGGGGGATGGCTACACCTTC	CASSQLPGQGDGYTF
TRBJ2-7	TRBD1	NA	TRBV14	TGTGCCAGCAGCCAAGACGGGACAGGGGGGACCTACGAGCAGTACTTC	CASSQDGTGGTYEQYF
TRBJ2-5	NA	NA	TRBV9	TGTGCCAGCAGCGTACCGCAGGGTCACGGGGAGACCCAGTACTTC	CASSVPQGHGETQYF
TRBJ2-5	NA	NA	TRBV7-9	TGTGCCAGCAGCTTAGGGGGAAGCGGAGCCCTAGAGACCCAGTACTTC	CASSLGGSGALETQYF
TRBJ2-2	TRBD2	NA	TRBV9	TGTGCCAGCAGCGCCAACCTCAGGGAGGGGCCGAGGCACACCGGGGAGCTGTTTTTT	CASSANLREGPRHTGELFF
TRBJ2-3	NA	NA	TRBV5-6	TGTGCCAGCAGCTTGGTCGGGACTAGCACAGATACGCAGTATTTT	CASSLVGTSTDTQYF
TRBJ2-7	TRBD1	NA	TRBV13	TGTGCCAGCAGCAACGGACAGGAGTCCTACGAGCAGTACTTC	CASSNGQESYEQYF
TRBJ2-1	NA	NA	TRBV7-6	TGTGCCAGCAGCCGACCCCGAGAGGGCTACAATGAGCAGTTCTTC	CASSRPREGYNEQFF